Here is one TCR beta chain with its context. CDR1 and CDR2 (germline): SNHLY, FYNNEI. The CDR3 sequence is 15 residues long. Trimming pared 0 bases from V and 1 base from J, leaving 10 bases between. This sample is drawn from a study of T cell repertoires in cytomegalovirus infection. From the reads, TCRdb called clonotypes with MiXCR, one entry per CDR3 protein. The table lists about 530,000 distinct CDR3 sequences, more than 25% of them singletons. The genes are TRBV2 and TRBJ2-7; D is possibly TRBD2 (6 bases). This sequence was found in a human donor in good health (CMV status not recorded). Some clones in this sample may be carry-over from other donors' samples. Sequencing used PBMCs. CDR3: CASSEAMGGSYEQYV. The DNA for the CDR3 is TGTGCCAGCAGTGAAGCGATGGGGGGTTCCTACGAGCAGTACGTC.